This section outlines one TCR beta chain sequence together with its context. An input of roughly 0.5 to 1 ug of RNA was subjected to reverse transcription using random hexamers. immunoSEQ multiplex PCR amplified TCR beta CDR3 across 54 Vbeta, 13 Jbeta. TCRdb passed the immunoSEQ multiplex PCR reads through MiXCR, listing each CDR3 protein once. The sample records under 350,000 distinct CDR3 sequences, roughly nine tenths being singletons. CDR1 and CDR2 from the germline V gene are GTSNPN and SVGIG (reference sequence). The CDR3 is 16 residues long. With 2 bases clipped from V and 3 bases from J, the junction kept 11 bases outside the gene matches. The sample originates from a study of CD8 T cells in Susac syndrome.

The specimen was CD4+ T cells from PBMCs. This TCR was recovered from a human donor with multiple sclerosis. V is TRBV30 and J is TRBJ1-1, with TRBD1 matching 8 bases. The CDR3, as DNA: TGTGCCTGGAGTCAGACAGGGGAGTCCCTGGACACTGAAGCTTTCTTT. It codes for CAWSQTGESLDTEAFF.